This TCR beta chain was captured by sequencing in a study of OX40 agonist ivuxolimab in advanced cancers. Study-level information: The study enrolled dose-escalation patients with hepatocellular carcinoma, melanoma, renal cell or head and neck cancer. Cohort: approximately 83% men, mean age approximately 66, aged about 20 to 79. It was permissible to have had prior anti-PD-1, anti-PD-L1 or anti-CTLA-4 therapy, and under 45% had some.

This CDR3 spans 12 amino acids. V lost 5 bases, J lost 5 bases, and 10 bases lay in between. Germline CDR1 is GTSNPN and CDR2 is SVGIG (reference sequence). Study-level points and caveats: CD8+ T cells averaged more expanded clones than CD4+.

The protocol was immunoSEQ multiplex PCR, while the TCRdb copy is restricted to in-frame clones and leaves out a portion. The table includes 37,000 or so clones, over 75% detected once. A remark on this clone: Its antigen is currently unknown.

The chain has TRBV30 and TRBJ2-1, with D unresolved. The sample consisted of CD4+ or CD8+ T cells sorted from blood, taken in a trial of the OX40 agonist ivuxolimab. This receptor was identified in an adult with an advanced solid tumor such as melanoma, head and neck, liver or kidney cancer. Here the CDR3 reads CAWSPAHNEQFF. The CDR3 DNA reads TGTGCCTGGTCCCCAGCTCACAATGAGCAGTTCTTC.